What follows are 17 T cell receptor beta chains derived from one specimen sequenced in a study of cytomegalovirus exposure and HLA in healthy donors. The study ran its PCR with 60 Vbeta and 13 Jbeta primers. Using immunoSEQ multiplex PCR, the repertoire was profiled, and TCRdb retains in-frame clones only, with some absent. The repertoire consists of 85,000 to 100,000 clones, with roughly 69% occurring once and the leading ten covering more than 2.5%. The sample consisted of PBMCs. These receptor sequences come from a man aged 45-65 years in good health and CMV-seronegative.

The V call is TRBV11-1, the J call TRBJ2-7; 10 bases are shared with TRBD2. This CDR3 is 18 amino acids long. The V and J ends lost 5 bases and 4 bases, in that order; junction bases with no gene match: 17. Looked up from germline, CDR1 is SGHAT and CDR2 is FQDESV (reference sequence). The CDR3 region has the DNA TGTGCCAGCAGCCCCCTCGTAGCGGGAGGCCCCTTCGGTTACGAGCAGTACTTC. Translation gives CASSPLVAGGPFGYEQYF.

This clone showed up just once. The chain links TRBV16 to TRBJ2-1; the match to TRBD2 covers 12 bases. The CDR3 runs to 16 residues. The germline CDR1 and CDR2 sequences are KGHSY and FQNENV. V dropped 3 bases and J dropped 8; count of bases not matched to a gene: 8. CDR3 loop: CASSHTLAGGRYEQFF. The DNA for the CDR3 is TGTGCCAGCAGCCATACCCTAGCGGGAGGGCGGTATGAGCAGTTCTTC.

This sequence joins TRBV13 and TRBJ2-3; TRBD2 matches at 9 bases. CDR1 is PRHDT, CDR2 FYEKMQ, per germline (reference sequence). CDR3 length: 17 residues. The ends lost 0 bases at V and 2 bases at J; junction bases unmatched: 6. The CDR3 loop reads CASSLGLGLAPTDTQYF. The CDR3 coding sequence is TGTGCCAGCAGCTTAGGCCTGGGACTAGCTCCCACAGATACGCAGTATTTT.

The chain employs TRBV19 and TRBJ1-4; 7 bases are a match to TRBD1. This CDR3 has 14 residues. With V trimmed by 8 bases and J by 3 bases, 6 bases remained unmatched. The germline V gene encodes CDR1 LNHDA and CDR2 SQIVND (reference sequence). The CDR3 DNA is TGTGCCAGTGGGAGAGGGACAGCTAATGAAAAACTGTTTTTT. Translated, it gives CASGRGTANEKLFF.

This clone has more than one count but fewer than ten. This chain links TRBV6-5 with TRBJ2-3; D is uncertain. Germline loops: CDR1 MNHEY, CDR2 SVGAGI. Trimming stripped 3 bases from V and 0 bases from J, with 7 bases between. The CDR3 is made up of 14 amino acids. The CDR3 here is CASSYLASTDTQYF. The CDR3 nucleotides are TGTGCCAGCAGTTATCTGGCTAGCACAGATACGCAGTATTTT.

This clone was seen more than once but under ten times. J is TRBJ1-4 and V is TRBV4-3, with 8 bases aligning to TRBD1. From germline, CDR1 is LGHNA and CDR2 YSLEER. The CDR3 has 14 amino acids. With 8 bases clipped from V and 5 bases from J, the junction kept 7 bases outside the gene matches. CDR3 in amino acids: CASSRTGWNEKLFF. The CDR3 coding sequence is TGCGCCAGCTCAAGGACAGGGTGGAATGAAAAACTGTTTTTT.

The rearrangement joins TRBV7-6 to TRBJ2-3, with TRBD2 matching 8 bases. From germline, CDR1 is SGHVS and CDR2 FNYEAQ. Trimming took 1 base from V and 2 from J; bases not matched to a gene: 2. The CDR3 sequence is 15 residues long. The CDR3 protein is CASSLGGGPTDTQYF. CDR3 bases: TGTGCCAGCAGCTTAGGCGGGGGGCCCACAGATACGCAGTATTTT.

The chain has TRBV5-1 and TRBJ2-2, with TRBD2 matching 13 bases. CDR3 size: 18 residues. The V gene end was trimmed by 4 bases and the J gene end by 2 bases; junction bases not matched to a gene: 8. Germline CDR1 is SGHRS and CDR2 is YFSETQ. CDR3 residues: CASSQRTSGGFNTGELFF. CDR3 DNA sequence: TGCGCCAGCAGCCAGCGGACTAGCGGGGGCTTCAACACCGGGGAGCTGTTTTTT.

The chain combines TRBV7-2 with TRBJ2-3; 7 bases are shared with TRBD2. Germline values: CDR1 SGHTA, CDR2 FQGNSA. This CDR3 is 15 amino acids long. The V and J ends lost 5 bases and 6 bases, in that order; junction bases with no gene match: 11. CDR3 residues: CASSLYGGGVDTQYF. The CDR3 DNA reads TGTGCCAGCAGCCTCTATGGCGGGGGTGTGGATACGCAGTATTTT.

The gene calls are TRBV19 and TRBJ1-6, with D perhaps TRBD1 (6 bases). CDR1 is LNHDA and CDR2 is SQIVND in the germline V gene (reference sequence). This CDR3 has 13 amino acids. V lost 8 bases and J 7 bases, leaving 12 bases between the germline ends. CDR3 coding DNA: TGTGCCAGTGGACAGCCAATAAATTCACCCCTCCACTTT. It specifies CASGQPINSPLHF. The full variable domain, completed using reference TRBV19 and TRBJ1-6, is DGGITQSPKYLFRKEGQNVTLSCEQNLNHDAMYWYRQDPGQGLRLIYYSQIVNDFQKGDIAEGYSVSREKKESFPLTVTSAQKNPTAFYLCASGQPINSPLHFGNGTRLTVT.

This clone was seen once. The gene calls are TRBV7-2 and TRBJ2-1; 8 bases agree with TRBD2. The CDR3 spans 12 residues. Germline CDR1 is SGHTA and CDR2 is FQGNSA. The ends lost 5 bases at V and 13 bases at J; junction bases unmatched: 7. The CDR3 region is CASSASGTRQFF. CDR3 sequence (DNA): TGTGCCAGCAGCGCCTCCGGGACTAGACAGTTCTTC.

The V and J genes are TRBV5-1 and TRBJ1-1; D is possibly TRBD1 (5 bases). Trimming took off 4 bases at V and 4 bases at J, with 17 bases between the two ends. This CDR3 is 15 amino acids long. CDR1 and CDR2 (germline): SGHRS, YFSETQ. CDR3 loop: CASSQDTRGGTEAFF. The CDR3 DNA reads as TGCGCCAGCAGCCAGGACACACGGGGAGGCACTGAAGCTTTCTTT.

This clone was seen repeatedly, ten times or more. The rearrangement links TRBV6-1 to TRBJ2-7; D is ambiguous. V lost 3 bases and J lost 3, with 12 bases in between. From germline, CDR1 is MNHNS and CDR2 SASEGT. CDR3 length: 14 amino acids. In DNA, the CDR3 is TGTGCCAGCAGTGAGGGCCCCGACATCTACGAGCAGTACGTC. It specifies CASSEGPDIYEQYV.

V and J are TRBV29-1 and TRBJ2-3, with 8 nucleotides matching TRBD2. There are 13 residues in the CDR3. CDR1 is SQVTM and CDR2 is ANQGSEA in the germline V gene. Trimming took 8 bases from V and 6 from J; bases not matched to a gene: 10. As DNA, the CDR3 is TGCAGCATCCGCCGTGGGACTAGGGATACGCAGTATTTT. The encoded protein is CSIRRGTRDTQYF.

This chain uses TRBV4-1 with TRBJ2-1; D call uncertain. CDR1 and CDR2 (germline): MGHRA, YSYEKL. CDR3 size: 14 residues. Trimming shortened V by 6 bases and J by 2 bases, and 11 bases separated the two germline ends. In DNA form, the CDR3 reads TGCGCCAGCAGAGCGACTGGCCCCTACAATGAGCAGTTCTTC. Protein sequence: CASRATGPYNEQFF.

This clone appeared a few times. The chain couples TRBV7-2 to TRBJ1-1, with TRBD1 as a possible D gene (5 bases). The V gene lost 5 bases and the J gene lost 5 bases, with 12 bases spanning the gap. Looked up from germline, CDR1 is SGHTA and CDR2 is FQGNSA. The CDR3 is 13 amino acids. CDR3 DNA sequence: TGTGCCAGCAGCCCCGTGGGGGGGACTGAAGCTTTCTTT. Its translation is CASSPVGGTEAFF.

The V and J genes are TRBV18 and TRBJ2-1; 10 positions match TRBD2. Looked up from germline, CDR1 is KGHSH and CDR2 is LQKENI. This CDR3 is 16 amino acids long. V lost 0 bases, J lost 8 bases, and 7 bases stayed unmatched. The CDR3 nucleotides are TGTGCCAGCTCACCACCGAGCGGGAGGGCCTGGGATGAGCAGTTCTTC. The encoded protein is CASSPPSGRAWDEQFF.